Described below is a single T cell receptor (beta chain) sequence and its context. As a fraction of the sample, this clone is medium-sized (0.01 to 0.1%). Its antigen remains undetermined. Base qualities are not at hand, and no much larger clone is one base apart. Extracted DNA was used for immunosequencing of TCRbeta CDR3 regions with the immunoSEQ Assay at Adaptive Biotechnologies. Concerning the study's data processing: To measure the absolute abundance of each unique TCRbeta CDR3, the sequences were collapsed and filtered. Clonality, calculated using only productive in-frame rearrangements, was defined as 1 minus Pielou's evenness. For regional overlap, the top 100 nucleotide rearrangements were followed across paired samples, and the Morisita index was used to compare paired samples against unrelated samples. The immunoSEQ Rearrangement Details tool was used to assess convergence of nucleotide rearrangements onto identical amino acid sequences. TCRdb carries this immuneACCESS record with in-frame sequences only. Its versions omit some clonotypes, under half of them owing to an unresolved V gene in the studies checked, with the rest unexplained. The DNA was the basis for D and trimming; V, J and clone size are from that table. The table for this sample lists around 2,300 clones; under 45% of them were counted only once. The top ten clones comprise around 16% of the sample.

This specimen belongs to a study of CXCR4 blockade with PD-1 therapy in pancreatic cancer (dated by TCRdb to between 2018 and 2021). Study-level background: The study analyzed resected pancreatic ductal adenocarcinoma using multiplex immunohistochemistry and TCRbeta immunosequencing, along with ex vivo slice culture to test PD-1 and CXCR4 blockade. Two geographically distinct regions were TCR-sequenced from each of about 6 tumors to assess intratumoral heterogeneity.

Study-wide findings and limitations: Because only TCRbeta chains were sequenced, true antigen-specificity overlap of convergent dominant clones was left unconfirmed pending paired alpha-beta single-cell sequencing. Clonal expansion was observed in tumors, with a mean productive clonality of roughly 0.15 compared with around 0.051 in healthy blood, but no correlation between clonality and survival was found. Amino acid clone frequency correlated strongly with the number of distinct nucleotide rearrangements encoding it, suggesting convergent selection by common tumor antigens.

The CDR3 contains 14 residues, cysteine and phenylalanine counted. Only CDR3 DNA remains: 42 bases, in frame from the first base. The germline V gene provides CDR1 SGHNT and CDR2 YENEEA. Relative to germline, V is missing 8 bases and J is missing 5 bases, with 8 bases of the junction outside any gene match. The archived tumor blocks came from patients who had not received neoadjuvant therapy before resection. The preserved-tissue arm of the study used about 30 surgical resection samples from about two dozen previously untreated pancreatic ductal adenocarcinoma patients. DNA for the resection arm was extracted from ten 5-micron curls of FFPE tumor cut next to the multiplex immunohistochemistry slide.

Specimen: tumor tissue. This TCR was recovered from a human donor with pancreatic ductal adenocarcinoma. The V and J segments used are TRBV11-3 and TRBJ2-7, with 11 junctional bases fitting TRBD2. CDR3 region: CASAGSGRGDEQYF. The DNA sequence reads TGTGCCAGCGCCGGTAGCGGGAGGGGAGACGAGCAGTACTTC. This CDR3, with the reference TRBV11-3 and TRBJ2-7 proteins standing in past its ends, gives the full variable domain EAGVVQSPRYKIIEKKQPVAFWCNPISGHNTLYWYLQNLGQGPELLIRYENEEAVDDSQLPKDRFSAERLKGVDSTLKIQPAELGDSAVYLCASAGSGRGDEQYFGPGTRLTVT.